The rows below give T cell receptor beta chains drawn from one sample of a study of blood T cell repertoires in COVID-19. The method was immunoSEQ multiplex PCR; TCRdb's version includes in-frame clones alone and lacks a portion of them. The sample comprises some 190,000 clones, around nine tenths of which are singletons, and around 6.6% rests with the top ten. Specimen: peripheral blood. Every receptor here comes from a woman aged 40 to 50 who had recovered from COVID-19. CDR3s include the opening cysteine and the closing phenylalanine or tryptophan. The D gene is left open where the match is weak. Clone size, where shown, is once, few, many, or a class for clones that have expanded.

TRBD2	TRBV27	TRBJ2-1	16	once	CASSLISGRYHNEQFF	TGTGCCAGCAGCCTAATTAGCGGGAGGTATCACAATGAGCAGTTCTTC
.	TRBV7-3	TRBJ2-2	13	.	CASSSSRRGELFF	TGTGCCAGCAGTTCCAGTCGCCGCGGGGAGCTGTTTTTT
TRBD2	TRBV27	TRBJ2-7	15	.	CASSLSGGRAYEQYF	TGTGCCAGCAGTTTATCTGGCGGGAGGGCCTACGAGCAGTACTTC
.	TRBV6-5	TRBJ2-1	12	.	CASSYSSDEQFF	TGTGCCAGCAGTTACTCGTCCGATGAGCAGTTCTTC
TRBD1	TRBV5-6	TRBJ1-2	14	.	CASNPGQGAFGYTF	TGTGCCAGCAACCCGGGACAGGGGGCTTTTGGCTACACCTTC
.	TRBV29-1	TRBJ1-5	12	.	CSVRSGDQPQHF	TGCAGCGTTCGGTCGGGAGATCAGCCCCAGCATTTT
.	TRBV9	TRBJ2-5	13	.	CASSVGTQETQYF	TGTGCCAGCAGCGTCGGGACTCAAGAGACCCAGTACTTC
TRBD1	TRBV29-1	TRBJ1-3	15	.	CSAGGQGASGNTIYF	TGCAGCGCCGGGGGACAGGGGGCATCTGGAAACACCATATATTTT
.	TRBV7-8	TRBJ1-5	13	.	CASSFRGNQPQHF	TGTGCCAGCAGCTTCAGGGGTAATCAGCCCCAGCATTTT
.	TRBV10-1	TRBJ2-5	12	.	CEGCGRGETQYF	TGCGAGGGGTGTGGGAGGGGGGAGACCCAGTACTTC
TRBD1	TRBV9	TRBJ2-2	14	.	CASSLTGGAGELFF	TGTGCCAGCAGCCTCACAGGGGGCGCCGGGGAGCTGTTTTTT
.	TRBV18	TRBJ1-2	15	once	CASSPRDSENYGYTF	TGTGCCAGCTCACCCCGGGACTCGGAAAACTATGGCTACACCTTC
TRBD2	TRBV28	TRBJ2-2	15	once	CASRRTRANTGELFF	TGTGCCAGCAGGCGGACTAGAGCGAACACCGGGGAGCTGTTTTTT
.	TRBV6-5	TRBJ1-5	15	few	CASSLQQDLNQPQHF	TGTGCCAGCAGTTTACAACAGGACCTCAATCAGCCCCAGCATTTT